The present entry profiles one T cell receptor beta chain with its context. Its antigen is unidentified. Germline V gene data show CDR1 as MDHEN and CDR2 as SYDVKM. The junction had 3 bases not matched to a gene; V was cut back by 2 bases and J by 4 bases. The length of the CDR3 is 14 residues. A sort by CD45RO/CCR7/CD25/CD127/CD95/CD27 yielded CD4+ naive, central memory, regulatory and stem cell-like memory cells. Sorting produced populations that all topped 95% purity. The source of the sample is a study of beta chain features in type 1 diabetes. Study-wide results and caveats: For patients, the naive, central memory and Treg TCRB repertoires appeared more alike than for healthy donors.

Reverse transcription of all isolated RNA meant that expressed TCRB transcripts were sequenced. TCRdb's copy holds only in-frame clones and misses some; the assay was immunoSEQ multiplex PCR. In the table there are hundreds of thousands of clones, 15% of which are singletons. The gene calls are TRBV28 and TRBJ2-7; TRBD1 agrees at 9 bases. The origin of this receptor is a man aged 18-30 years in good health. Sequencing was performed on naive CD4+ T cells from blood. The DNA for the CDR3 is TGTGCCAGCAGTTTAGAGGACAGGGGTTACGAGCAGTACTTC. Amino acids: CASSLEDRGYEQYF.